This T cell receptor (beta chain) was retrieved from a study of response to subunit inactivated influenza vaccine. This clonotype was observed at least ten times. Germline trimming cut 9 bases from V and 3 bases from J; bases unmatched to any gene: 7. Germline V gene lookup returns CDR1 SGHAT and CDR2 FQNNGV. The CDR3 extends over 13 amino acids. TCRdb passed the RT-PCR reads through MiXCR, listing each CDR3 protein once. The top ten hold about an eighth of the sample, which has about 480,000 distinct CDR3 sequences, under 15% seen once. The chain links TRBV11-2 to TRBJ2-7, with 8 bases lining up with TRBD2. Source: PBMCs from blood, taken 45 days after vaccination. This TCR was recovered from a man aged 50 to 59 who received an inactivated influenza vaccine. This chain's CDR3 is CASRGGLFYEQYF. For the CDR3, the DNA is TGTGCCAGTCGGGGGGGGCTGTTCTACGAGCAGTACTTC.